Below are 6 T cell receptor beta chains sequenced from a single sample in a study of Tregs in tolerant kidney transplant recipients. Libraries were prepared by immunoSEQ multiplex PCR; TCRdb keeps only in-frame clonotypes and omits some of them. Of tens of thousands of clones in the sample, approximately 92% were seen once. Material: CD8+ T cells from blood. The receptors originated from a human donor in good health.

The chain couples TRBV7-6 to TRBJ2-1, with TRBD2 matching over 8 bases. Germline trimming cut 4 bases from V and 8 bases from J; bases unmatched to any gene: 10. The CDR3 spans 15 residues. Germline CDR1 and CDR2: SGHVS and FNYEAQ. In nucleotides, the CDR3 is TGTGCCAGCAGCTCGACCCGGCGGGAGGCGGATGAGCAGTTCTTC. Translation: CASSSTRREADEQFF.

As regards this clone: The same CDR3 can be traced to other DNA sequences in this sample. CDR3 region: CASSLDHYEQYF. The DNA for the CDR3 is TGTGCCAGCAGCTTAGACCATTACGAGCAGTACTTC. V usage is TRBV11-2 and J usage is TRBJ2-7; D not resolved. Germline CDR1 and CDR2: SGHAT and FQNNGV. This CDR3 comprises 12 residues. The V and J ends lost 0 bases and 4 bases respectively, with 4 bases between them.

CDR3 amino acids: CASSLNRDQPQHF. The CDR3 DNA sequence: TGTGCCAGCAGCTTGAACAGGGACCAGCCCCAGCATTTT. This chain links TRBV7-9 with TRBJ1-5, with D possibly TRBD1 on 6 matching bases. Deletions cut 3 bases from V and 7 bases from J, with 10 bases between. The V gene's germline CDR1 is SEHNR and CDR2 FQNEAQ (reference sequence). The CDR3 covers 13 residues.

Concerning this clone itself: Other DNA sequences within the sample encode an identical CDR3. The chain joins TRBV6-1 to TRBJ2-7; D call uncertain. V lost 6 bases, J lost 0 bases, and 3 bases lay in between. The CDR3 is 11 amino acids. Germline-derived CDR1 and CDR2 are MNHNS and SASEGT. CDR3: CASSPSYEQYF. The CDR3 nucleotides are TGTGCCAGCAGCCCCTCCTACGAGCAGTACTTC.

The V call is TRBV9, the J call TRBJ1-2, with TRBD1 matching over 8 bases. The germline gives CDR1 SGDLS, CDR2 YYNGEE. Trimming took 0 bases from V and 6 from J; bases not matched to a gene: 4. The CDR3 has 14 amino acids. The CDR3 DNA reads TGTGCCAGCAGCGTAGGTTCAGGGGGCGATGGCTACACCTTC. Its protein is CASSVGSGGDGYTF.

The V call is TRBV5-1, the J call TRBJ2-5; D is unclear. The CDR3 covers 14 residues. In germline, CDR1 is SGHRS, CDR2 YFSETQ. V was clipped by 1 base and J by 1 base, with 8 bases between them. The CDR3 region is CASSLPRAQETQYF. CDR3 DNA sequence: TGCGCCAGCAGCTTGCCTAGGGCCCAAGAGACCCAGTACTTC.